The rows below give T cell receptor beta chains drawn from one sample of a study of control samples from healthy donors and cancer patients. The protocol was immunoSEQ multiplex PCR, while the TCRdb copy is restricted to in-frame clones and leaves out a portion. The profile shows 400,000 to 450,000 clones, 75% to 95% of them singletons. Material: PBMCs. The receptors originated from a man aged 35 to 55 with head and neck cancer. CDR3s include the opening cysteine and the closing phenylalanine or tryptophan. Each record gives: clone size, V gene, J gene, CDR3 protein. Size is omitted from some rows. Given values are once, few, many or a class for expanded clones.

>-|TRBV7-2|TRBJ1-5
CASSLNRGDQPQHF
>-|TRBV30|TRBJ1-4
CAWSVNGKSNEKLFF
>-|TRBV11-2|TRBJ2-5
CASSLVGWGSQETQYF
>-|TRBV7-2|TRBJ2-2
CAILPGAGAAGELFF
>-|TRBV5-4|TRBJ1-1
CASSIMGVNTEAFF
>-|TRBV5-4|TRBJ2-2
CASSYDRISTGELFF
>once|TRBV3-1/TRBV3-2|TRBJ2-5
CASSPRRGTRETQYF
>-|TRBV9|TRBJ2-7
CASSVEPEDEQYF
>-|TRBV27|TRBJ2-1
CASSLSLAGMNEQFF
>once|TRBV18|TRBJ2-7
CASSPLTDTTYEQYF
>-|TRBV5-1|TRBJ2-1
CASSSILAGSLDEQFF
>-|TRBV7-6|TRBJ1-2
CASSLAGIQGHGYTF